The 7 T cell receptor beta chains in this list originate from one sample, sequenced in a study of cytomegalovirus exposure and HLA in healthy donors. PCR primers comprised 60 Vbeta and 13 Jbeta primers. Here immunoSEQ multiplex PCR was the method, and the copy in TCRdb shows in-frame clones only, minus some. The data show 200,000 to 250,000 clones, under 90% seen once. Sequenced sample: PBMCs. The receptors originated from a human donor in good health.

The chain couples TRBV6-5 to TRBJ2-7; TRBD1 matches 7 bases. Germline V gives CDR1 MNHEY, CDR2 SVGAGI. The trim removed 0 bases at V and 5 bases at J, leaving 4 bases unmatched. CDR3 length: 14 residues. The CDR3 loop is CASSYSTDRHEQYF. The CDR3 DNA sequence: TGTGCCAGCAGTTACTCGACGGACAGGCACGAGCAGTACTTC.

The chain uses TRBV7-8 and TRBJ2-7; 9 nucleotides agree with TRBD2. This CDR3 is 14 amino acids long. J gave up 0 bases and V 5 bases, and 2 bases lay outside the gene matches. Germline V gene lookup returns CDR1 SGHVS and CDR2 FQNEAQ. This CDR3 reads CASSRLAASYEQYF. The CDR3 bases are TGTGCCAGCAGCCGACTAGCGGCCTCCTACGAGCAGTACTTC.

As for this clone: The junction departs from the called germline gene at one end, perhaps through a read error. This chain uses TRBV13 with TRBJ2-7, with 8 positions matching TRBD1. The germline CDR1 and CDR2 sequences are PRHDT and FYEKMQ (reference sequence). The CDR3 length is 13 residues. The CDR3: CVSSLGQGYEQYF. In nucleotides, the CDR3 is TGTGTCAGCAGCTTAGGACAGGGTTACGAGCAGTACTTC.

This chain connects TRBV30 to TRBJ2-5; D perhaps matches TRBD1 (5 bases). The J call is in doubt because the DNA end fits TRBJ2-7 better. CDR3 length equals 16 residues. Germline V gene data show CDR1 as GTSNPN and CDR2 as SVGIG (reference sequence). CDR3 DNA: TGTGCCTGGAGCCGAATGCAGGGTTATAAGAAGGACGAGCAGTACTTC. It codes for CAWSRMQGYKKDEQYF.

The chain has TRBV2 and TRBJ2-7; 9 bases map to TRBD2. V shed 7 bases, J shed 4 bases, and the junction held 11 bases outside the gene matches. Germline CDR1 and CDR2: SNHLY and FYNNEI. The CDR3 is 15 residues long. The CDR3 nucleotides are TGTGCCAGCACAGAAGGGTCTAGCGGGATGTACGAGCAGTACTTC. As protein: CASTEGSSGMYEQYF.

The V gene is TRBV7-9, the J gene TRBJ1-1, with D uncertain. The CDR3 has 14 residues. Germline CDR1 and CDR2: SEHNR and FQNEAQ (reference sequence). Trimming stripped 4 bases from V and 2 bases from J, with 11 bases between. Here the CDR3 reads CASSSINSNTEAFF. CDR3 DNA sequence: TGTGCCAGCAGCTCAATCAACAGTAACACTGAAGCTTTCTTT.

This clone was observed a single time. The CDR3 is CASSLDGGGYQPQHF. The CDR3 nucleotides are TGCGCCAGCAGCTTGGACGGGGGTGGGTATCAGCCCCAGCATTTT. The chain couples TRBV5-1 to TRBJ1-5, with D possibly TRBD1 on 5 matching bases. The germline V and J ends were trimmed by 0 bases and 5 bases, with 12 bases remaining between them. The CDR3 has 15 residues. The V gene's germline CDR1 is SGHRS and CDR2 YFSETQ.